These 18 T cell receptor beta chains originate from one sample sequenced in a study of T cells in Graves' hyperthyroidism and ophthalmopathy. Template material for amplifying TCR beta CDR3 regions consisted of RNA transcripts. The HTBI primer set served for first-round RT-PCR of the TCR CDR3. TCRdb re-derived calls from the multiplex PCR reads in MiXCR, one entry per CDR3 protein. The sample has about 380,000 distinct CDR3 sequences; about 18% are singletons. The specimen sequenced was blood. These receptors were obtained from a man aged 18 to 30 with Graves' ophthalmopathy.

This clonotype was observed at least ten times. The J gene is TRBJ1-1, the V gene TRBV20-1, with D tentatively TRBD1 (6 bases). There are 12 residues in the CDR3. Germline V gene data show CDR1 as DFQATT and CDR2 as SNEGSKA (reference sequence). The V gene lost 3 bases and the J gene lost 9 bases, with 14 bases spanning the gap. The CDR3 coding sequence is TGCAGTGCTAGCCAAGCGGGGACACAAGCTTTCTTT. It codes for CSASQAGTQAFF.

This clonotype was recorded at least ten times. The genes are TRBV18 and TRBJ1-1; possibly TRBD1 for D (6 bases). V was cut by 2 bases and J by 6 bases, with 10 bases left in between. Per the germline V gene, CDR1 is KGHSH and CDR2 is LQKENI. The CDR3 totals 13 residues. CDR3 amino acids: CASSPIQGSEAFF. Written as DNA, the CDR3 is TGTGCCAGCTCACCAATACAGGGCTCTGAAGCTTTCTTT.

This clonotype came up a few times. The genes are TRBV27 and TRBJ2-7; D is perhaps TRBD2 (5 bases). Germline V gene data show CDR1 as MNHEY and CDR2 as SMNVEV (reference sequence). V was clipped by 3 bases and J by 0 bases, with 15 bases between them. The CDR3 totals 16 residues. The CDR3 DNA reads as TGTGCCAGCAGTTTCACGGGTTCCGGGGTCTCCTACGAGCAGTACTTC. Translated, it gives CASSFTGSGVSYEQYF.

The rearrangement links TRBV6-2 or TRBV6-3 to TRBJ1-4; D unresolved. The V end lost 5 bases, the J end lost 8 bases, and 9 bases lay between the germline ends. Germline V gene sequence: CDR1 MNHEY, CDR2 SVGEGT. This CDR3 contains 12 residues. CDR3 in amino acids: CASSTSLEKLFF. DNA of the CDR3: TGTGCCAGCAGTACCTCTCTGGAAAAACTGTTTTTT.

V gene TRBV7-9 combines with J gene TRBJ1-1; D unresolved. This CDR3 is built from 14 residues. V lost 4 bases, J lost 3 bases, and 12 bases lay in between. Germline assignment: CDR1 SEHNR and CDR2 FQNEAQ (reference sequence). The CDR3 reads CASSSPIGDTEAFF. The CDR3 coding sequence is TGTGCCAGCAGCTCCCCCATTGGGGACACTGAAGCTTTCTTT.

The chain couples TRBV12-3 or TRBV12-4 to TRBJ1-4, with D possibly matching TRBD1 (5 bases). The CDR3 runs 12 residues. V shed 6 bases and J shed 15 bases, with 17 bases lying between them. CDR3 amino acids: CASRDLRGRVFF. The CDR3 bases are TGTGCCAGCAGGGACCTGAGGGGACGGGTGTTTTTT.

The chain is built from TRBV29-1 and TRBJ1-2; D gene unclear. The CDR3 covers 11 residues. Germline CDR1 and CDR2: SQVTM and ANQGSEA. V was cut by 0 bases and J by 12 bases, with 11 bases left in between. The CDR3 region is CSVEEEGWDTF. CDR3 coding DNA: TGCAGCGTTGAAGAGGAGGGTTGGGACACCTTC.

This clonotype was recorded at least ten times. The V gene is TRBV5-1, the J gene TRBJ1-1; TRBD1 matches at 9 bases. The CDR3 totals 15 residues. Per the germline V gene, CDR1 is SGHRS and CDR2 is YFSETQ. V shed 4 bases, J shed 5 bases, and the junction held 9 bases outside the gene matches. Here the CDR3 DNA reads TGCGCCAGCAGCCTTCGGGACAGGGAGAGGACTGAAGCTTTCTTT. Protein: CASSLRDRERTEAFF.

V and J are TRBV27 and TRBJ1-2, with 7 bases matching TRBD1. CDR1 MNHEY and CDR2 SMNVEV come from the germline V gene (reference sequence). The CDR3 runs to 17 residues. V shed 4 bases and J 1 base; nucleotides not matched to a gene: 12. Written as DNA, the CDR3 is TGTGCCAGCAGTTCCCGACAGGGACCCTTAATTAACTATGGCTACACCTTC. Translated: CASSSRQGPLINYGYTF.

The V and J genes are TRBV10-2 and TRBJ1-1; 9 nucleotides match TRBD1. The CDR3 extends over 14 amino acids. Per the germline V gene, CDR1 is WSHSY and CDR2 is SAAADI. V lost 6 bases to trimming and J lost 1 base; unmatched junction nucleotides: 3. The DNA for the CDR3 is TGCGCCAGCAGAGGGGACAGGGCGAACACTGAAGCTTTCTTT. This sequence encodes CASRGDRANTEAFF.

This clonotype was observed many times. V and J are TRBV3-1 and TRBJ1-5, with a weak D call TRBD1 (6 bases). Germline V gene data show CDR1 as LGHDT and CDR2 as YNNKEL (reference sequence). CDR3 size: 14 residues. Trimming removed 3 bases at V and 6 bases at J, with 12 bases between. CDR3 sequence: CASSQSRGFQPQHF. CDR3 DNA sequence: TGTGCCAGCAGCCAGTCGAGGGGGTTTCAGCCCCAGCATTTT.

This clonotype showed up many times. The V call is TRBV11-2, the J call TRBJ1-2; the D gene is possibly TRBD1 (5 bases). The germline V gene has CDR1 SGHAT and CDR2 FQNNGV. CDR3 size: 14 residues. The V gene lost 5 bases and the J gene lost 4 bases, with 14 bases spanning the gap. CDR3 protein: CASSPTGSPYGYTF. DNA for the CDR3: TGTGCCAGCAGCCCCACAGGCAGCCCCTATGGCTACACCTTC.

This clonotype was observed at least ten times. The genes are TRBV28 and TRBJ2-7; D gene ambiguous. Germline-derived CDR1 and CDR2 are MDHEN and SYDVKM. V was shortened by 3 bases and J by 5 bases, with 14 bases between the two germline ends. There are 14 residues in the CDR3. The CDR3 sequence is CASSFASRQHEQYF. CDR3 coding DNA: TGTGCCAGCAGTTTCGCCAGTCGTCAGCACGAGCAGTACTTC.

The chain is built from TRBV6-1 and TRBJ1-1, with D unresolved. This CDR3 is 8 amino acids long. Germline V gene lookup returns CDR1 MNHNS and CDR2 SASEGT. The V end lost 8 bases, the J end lost 10 bases, and 5 bases lay between the germline ends. Here the CDR3 reads CASEGAFF. The CDR3 nucleotides read TGTGCCAGCGAAGGAGCTTTCTTT.

Worth noting for this clonotype: It is unclear where the CDR3 begins or ends on the DNA, so no DNA is shown, and the CDR3 is as TCRdb lists it. This chain uses TRBV5-1 with TRBJ1-2. A total of 20 residues make up the CDR3, ends included. CDR1 and CDR2 from the germline V gene are SGHRS and YFSETQ. CDR3: CASSFYICSAKRQLNYGYTF.

As to this clonotype: This may stem from a read error, because a much larger clone lies one nucleotide away. This rearrangement joins TRBV20-1 to TRBJ1-1; the D is unclear. The CDR3 runs 12 residues. Germline CDR1 DFQATT, CDR2 SNEGSKA (reference sequence). Trimming stripped 2 bases from V and 1 base from J, with 5 bases between. The CDR3 region is CSARNKNTEAFF. For the CDR3, the DNA is TGCAGTGCTAGAAATAAGAACACTGAAGCTTTCTTT.

In its sample, this clonotype was seen many times. This sequence joins TRBV20-1 and TRBJ2-1, with 10 positions matching TRBD2. With 3 bases clipped from V and 7 bases from J, the junction kept 6 bases outside the gene matches. This CDR3 region has 14 residues. Germline values: CDR1 DFQATT, CDR2 SNEGSKA (reference sequence). The CDR3 is CSARGASGGNEQFF. In DNA, the CDR3 is TGCAGTGCTAGGGGGGCTAGCGGGGGTAATGAGCAGTTCTTC.

A few counts support this clonotype. This chain uses TRBV7-6 with TRBJ1-4; D remains unclear. V was pared by 3 bases and J by 8 bases, with 25 bases between. CDR3 length equals 18 residues. CDR1 is SGHVS and CDR2 is FNYEAQ in the germline V gene. The CDR3 nucleotides are TGTGCCAGCAGCTTTAGGAAGGTCGGCGGAAGCGATGTAGAAAAACTGTTTTTT. Residues: CASSFRKVGGSDVEKLFF.